This T cell receptor beta chain was sequenced for a study of T cells in Graves' hyperthyroidism and ophthalmopathy. The CDR3 runs to 14 residues. Deletions cut 4 bases from V and 6 bases from J, with 15 bases between. The germline gives CDR1 SQVTM, CDR2 ANQGSEA. Lactation, pregnancy, other autoimmune disease or uncontrolled infection excluded patients. TCR beta CDR3 sequences were amplified from RNA transcripts. RT-PCR in the first round (using the HTBI primer set) targeted the TCR CDR3. TCRdb used MiXCR to reprocess the multiplex PCR reads, holding one entry per CDR3 protein. The data show about 640,000 distinct CDR3 sequences, around 20% seen once.

The gene calls are TRBV29-1 and TRBJ2-2; a possible D gene is TRBD1 (7 bases). This sequence originates from a man younger than 40 with Graves' ophthalmopathy. Source material: blood. The CDR3 protein is CSVGPQGGAGELFF. CDR3 nucleotide sequence: TGCAGCGTTGGTCCCCAGGGGGGAGCCGGGGAGCTGTTTTTT.